This entry describes one T cell receptor beta chain. Its antigen is unidentified. Other DNA sequences from this sample encode an identical CDR3 as well. The record originates from a study of shared clonotypes between healthy human individuals. Whole-study findings and limits: Several donors held about 5.1% of naive CD4 clonotypes in common.

The length of the CDR3 is 13 residues. Germline V CDR1 and CDR2: MDHEN, SYDVKM. Trimming left V 5 bases short and J 1 base short, with 8 bases between. Some clones are missing from TCRdb's copy, which holds only in-frame ones; the method was immunoSEQ multiplex PCR. The sample shows 1,400,000 or so clones, around 98.5% of them seen only once. Sequences were obtained from naive CD4+ T cells sorted from blood. The subset: CD45RA+ positively selected. The clonotype was recovered from a man between 25 and 39 years old in good health. This chain links TRBV28 with TRBJ1-1; D is ambiguous. CDR3 residues: CASSLGRNTEAFF. The CDR3, as DNA: TGTGCCAGCAGTCTCGGGAGGAACACTGAAGCTTTCTTT. Together with reference TRBV28 and TRBJ1-1, the CDR3 gives the full variable domain: DVKVTQSSRYLVKRTGEKVFLECVQDMDHENMFWYRQDPGLGLRLIYFSYDVKMKEKGDIPEGYSVSREKKERFSLILESASTNQTSMYLCASSLGRNTEAFFGQGTRLTVV.